These T cell receptor beta chains were read from a single sample in a study of technical replicates of blood from a few donors. Produced via immunoSEQ multiplex PCR; TCRdb's table is partial and in-frame only. Found here are 98,000 or so clones, approximately 96% of them singletons; the top ten hold 0.2% to 0.25%. Sequencing was performed on T cells isolated from PBMCs. The origin of the receptors is a human donor in good health. Both conserved end residues are part of each CDR3. Each record gives: V gene, CDR3 length, CDR3 protein.

TRBV18,16,CASSLVTSGVKETQYF
TRBV4-1,14,CASSQVGTGTEAFF
TRBV4-2,13,CASSQDRDTEAFF
TRBV4-2,16,CASSQDTGSRPYGYTF
TRBV6-5,14,CASSYRGWAPEAFF
TRBV9,13,CASSPIARGTQYF
TRBV5-5,19,CASIFLSLQRGVSTDTQYF
TRBV19,15,CASSMSAGGAHEQYF
TRBV4-2,15,CASSQGVGGSYEQYF
TRBV5-1,15,CASSLALGRVNEQFF
TRBV2,13,CASLGLMNTEAFF
TRBV6-5,14,CASSPEGLLNEQFF
TRBV30,14,CAWSFGQLNTEAFF
TRBV11-3,14,CASSDGLSSYEQYF
TRBV6-5,14,CASTGTGQNTEAFF
TRBV4-1,16,CASSPSPGEPNYGYTF
TRBV9,13,CASGTGSAYGYTF
TRBV4-2,14,CASSQAQAGETQYF
TRBV15,15,CATSHEQVAKNIQYF
TRBV5-1,16,CASSLGAAGAEETQYF
TRBV6-5,14,CASSSGRKANVLTF
TRBV14,13,CASSQGTALEQYF
TRBV6-5,13,CASSYSKTFGYTF
TRBV5-6,18,CASSRPTPSGGFLRTQYF
TRBV18,13,CASSPPLGLGYTF
TRBV2,13,CASSEIENTEAFF
TRBV6-1,14,CASSGPLGGETQYF
TRBV5-1,13,CASTPQGEYEQYF
TRBV6-6,15,CASSRIIRGTDTQYF
TRBV5-5,13,CASSLLSGDEAFF
TRBV27,15,CASSPLGGGNQPQHF
TRBV7-9,14,CAIPLAGRPDEQFF
TRBV6-5,14,CASSYSGSSYEQYF
TRBV13,15,CASSPNPRVNTEAFF
TRBV27,15,CASRPDNGGAYEQYF
TRBV4-1,16,CASSPRLAGGEETQYF
TRBV7-6,16,CASSTGLAESSYEQYF
TRBV4-1,12,CASSQADWGYTF
TRBV5-1,15,CATRDPRSGNNEQFF
TRBV6-1,12,CASSPGTYGYTF
TRBV5-1,17,CASSSNPGLADAGELFF
TRBV6-1,11,CASSYPGAQYF
TRBV2,18,CASSKTEWVTNLPNEQFF
TRBV10-3,16,CAISGLAGSSYNEQFF
TRBV5-1,16,CASSFGGRSSTDTQYF
TRBV28,23,CASTSTANPSGRSPNSGANVLTF
TRBV25-1,14,CASSPAGMIYEQYF
TRBV18,16,CASSTGTSGNTGELFF
TRBV11-3,15,CASSLDLYGAGELFF
TRBV15,13,CATSRDSYQPQHF
TRBV10-3,19,CAISESGTSGILRKDTQYF
TRBV30,14,CAWTAGQGTDTQYF
TRBV6-4,16,CASSDSGGTGTDTQYF